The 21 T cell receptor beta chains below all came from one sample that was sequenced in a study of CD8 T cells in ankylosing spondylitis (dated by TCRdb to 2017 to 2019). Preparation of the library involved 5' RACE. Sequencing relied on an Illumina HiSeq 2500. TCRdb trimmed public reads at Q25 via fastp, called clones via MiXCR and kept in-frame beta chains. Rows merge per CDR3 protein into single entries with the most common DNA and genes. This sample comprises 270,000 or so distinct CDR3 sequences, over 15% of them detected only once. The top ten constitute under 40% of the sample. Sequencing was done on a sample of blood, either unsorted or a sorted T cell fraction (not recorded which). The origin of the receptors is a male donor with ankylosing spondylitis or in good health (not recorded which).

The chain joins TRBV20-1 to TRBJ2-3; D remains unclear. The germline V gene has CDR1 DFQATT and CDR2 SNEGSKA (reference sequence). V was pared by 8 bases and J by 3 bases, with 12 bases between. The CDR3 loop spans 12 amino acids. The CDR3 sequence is CSPKHPTDTQYF. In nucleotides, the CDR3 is TGCAGTCCAAAGCATCCTACAGATACGCAGTATTTT.

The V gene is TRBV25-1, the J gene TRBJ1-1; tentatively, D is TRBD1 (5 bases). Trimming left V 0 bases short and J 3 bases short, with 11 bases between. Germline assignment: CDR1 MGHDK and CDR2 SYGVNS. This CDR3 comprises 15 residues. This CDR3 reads CASSEYLGADTEAFF. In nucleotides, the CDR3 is TGTGCCAGCAGTGAATATTTAGGGGCTGACACTGAAGCTTTCTTT.

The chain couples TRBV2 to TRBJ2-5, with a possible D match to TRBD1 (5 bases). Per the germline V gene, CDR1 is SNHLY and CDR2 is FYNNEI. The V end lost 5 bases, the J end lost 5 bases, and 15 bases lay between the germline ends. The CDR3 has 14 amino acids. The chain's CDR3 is CASSNPGQGETQYF. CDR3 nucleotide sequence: TGTGCCAGCAGTAACCCAGGGCAGGGTGAGACCCAGTACTTC.

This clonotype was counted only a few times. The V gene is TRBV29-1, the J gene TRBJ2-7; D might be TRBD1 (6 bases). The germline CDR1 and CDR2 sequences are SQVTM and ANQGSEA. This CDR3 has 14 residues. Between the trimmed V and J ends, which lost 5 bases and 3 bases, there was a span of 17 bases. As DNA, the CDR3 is TGCAGCGTTACGGAGACAGGTCCCTACTACGAGCAGTACTTC. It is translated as CSVTETGPYYEQYF.

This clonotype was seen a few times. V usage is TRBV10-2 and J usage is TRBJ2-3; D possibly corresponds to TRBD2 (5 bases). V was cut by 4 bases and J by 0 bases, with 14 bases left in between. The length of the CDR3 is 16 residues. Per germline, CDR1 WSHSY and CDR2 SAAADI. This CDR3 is CASSVGDGGSTDTQYF. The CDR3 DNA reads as TGCGCCAGCAGTGTGGGAGATGGCGGGAGCACAGATACGCAGTATTTT.

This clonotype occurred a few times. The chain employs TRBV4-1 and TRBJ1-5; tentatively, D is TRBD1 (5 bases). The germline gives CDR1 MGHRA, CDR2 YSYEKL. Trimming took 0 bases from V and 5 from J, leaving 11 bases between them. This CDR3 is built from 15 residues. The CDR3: CASSQEPQGHQPQHF. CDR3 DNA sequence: TGCGCCAGCAGCCAAGAACCCCAGGGACATCAGCCCCAGCATTTT.

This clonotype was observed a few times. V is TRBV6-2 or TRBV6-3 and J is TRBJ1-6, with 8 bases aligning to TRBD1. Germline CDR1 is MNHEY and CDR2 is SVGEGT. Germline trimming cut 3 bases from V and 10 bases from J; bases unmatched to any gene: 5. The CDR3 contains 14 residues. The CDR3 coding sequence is TGTGCCAGCAGTTATAGACAGGGGTGGTCACCCCTCCACTTT. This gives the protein CASSYRQGWSPLHF.

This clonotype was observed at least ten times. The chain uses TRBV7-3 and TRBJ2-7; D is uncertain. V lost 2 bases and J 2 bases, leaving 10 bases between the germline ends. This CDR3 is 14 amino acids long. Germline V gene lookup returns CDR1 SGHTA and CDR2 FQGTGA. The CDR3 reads CASSLLSGPYEQYF. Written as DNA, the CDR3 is TGTGCCAGCAGCTTACTGTCAGGACCCTACGAGCAGTACTTC.

The CDR3 nucleotides are TGTGCCAGCAGTGAACGAGGGTTCTATGGCTACACCTTC. Translated, it gives CASSERGFYGYTF. The gene calls are TRBV25-1 and TRBJ1-2; D unclear. The germline V gene has CDR1 MGHDK and CDR2 SYGVNS. The CDR3 consists of 13 residues. The V gene lost 2 bases and the J gene lost 4 bases, with 8 bases spanning the gap.

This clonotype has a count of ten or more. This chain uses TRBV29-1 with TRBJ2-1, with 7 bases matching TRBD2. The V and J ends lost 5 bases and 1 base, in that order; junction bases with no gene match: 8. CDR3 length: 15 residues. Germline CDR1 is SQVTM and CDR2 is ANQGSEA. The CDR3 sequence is CSVNLAVGSYNEQFF. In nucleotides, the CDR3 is TGCAGCGTTAACCTAGCGGTAGGATCCTACAATGAGCAGTTCTTC.

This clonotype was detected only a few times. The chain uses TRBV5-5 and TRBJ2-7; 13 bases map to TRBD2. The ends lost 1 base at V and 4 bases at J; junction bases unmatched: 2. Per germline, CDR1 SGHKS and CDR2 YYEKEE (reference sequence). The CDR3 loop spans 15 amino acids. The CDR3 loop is CASSLPLAGGYEQYF. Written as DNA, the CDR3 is TGTGCCAGCAGCTTGCCACTAGCGGGAGGGTACGAGCAGTACTTC.

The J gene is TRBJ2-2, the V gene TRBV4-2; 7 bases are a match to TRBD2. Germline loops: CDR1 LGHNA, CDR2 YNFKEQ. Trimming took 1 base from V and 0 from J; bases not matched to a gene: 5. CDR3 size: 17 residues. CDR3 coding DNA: TGTGCCAGCAGCCAAGTCGTGGGAGGGCCGAACACCGGGGAGCTGTTTTTT. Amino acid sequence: CASSQVVGGPNTGELFF.

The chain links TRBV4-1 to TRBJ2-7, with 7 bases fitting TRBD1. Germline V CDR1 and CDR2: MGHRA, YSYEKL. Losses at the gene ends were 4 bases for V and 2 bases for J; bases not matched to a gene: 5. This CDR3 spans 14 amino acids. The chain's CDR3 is CASSRDGQAYEQYF. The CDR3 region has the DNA TGCGCCAGCAGCCGCGACGGACAGGCCTACGAGCAGTACTTC.

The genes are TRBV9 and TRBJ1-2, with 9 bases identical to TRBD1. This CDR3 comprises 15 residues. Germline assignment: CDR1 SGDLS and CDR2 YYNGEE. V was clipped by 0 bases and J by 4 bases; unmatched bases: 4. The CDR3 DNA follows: TGTGCCAGCAGCGTAGATGGGACAGGGTTCTATGGCTACACCTTC. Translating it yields CASSVDGTGFYGYTF.

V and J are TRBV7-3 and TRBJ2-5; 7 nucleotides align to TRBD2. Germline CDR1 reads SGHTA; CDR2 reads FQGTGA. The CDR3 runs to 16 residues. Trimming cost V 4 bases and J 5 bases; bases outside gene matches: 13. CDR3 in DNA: TGTGCCAGCAGCTCAAAAGGCGGGAGATCCGGGGAGACCCAGTACTTC. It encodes CASSSKGGRSGETQYF.

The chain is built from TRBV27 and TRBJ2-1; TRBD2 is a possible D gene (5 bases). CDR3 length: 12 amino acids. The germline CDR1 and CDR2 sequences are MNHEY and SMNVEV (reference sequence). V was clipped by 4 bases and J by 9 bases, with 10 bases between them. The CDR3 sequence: CASSSHRGEQFF. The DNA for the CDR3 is TGTGCCAGCAGTTCCCATCGGGGTGAGCAGTTCTTC.

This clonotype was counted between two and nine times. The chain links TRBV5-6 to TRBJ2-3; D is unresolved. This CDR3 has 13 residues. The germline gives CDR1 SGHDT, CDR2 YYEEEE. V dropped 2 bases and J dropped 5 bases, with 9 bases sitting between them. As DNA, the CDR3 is TGTGCCAGCAGCTTAACCTCGGTAGATACGCAGTATTTT. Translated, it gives CASSLTSVDTQYF.

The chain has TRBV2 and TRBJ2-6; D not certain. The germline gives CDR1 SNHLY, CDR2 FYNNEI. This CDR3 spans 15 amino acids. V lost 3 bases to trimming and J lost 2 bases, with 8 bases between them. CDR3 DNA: TGTGCCAGCAGTGATGGGGTGGCTGGGGCCAACGTCCTGACTTTC. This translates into CASSDGVAGANVLTF.

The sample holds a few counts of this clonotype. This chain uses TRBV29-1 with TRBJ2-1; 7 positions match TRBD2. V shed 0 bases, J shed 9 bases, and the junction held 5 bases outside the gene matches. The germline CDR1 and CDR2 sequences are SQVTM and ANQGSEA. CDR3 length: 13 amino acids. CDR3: CSVEDGRAGEQFF. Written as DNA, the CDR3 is TGCAGCGTTGAAGATGGGAGGGCGGGTGAGCAGTTCTTC.

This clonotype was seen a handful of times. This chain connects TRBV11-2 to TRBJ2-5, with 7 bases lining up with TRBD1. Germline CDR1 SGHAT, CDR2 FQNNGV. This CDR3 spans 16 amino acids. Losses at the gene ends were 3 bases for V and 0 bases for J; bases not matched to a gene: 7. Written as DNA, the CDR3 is TGTGCCAGCAGCTTTTCCGGGACAGCGTACCAAGAGACCCAGTACTTC. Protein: CASSFSGTAYQETQYF. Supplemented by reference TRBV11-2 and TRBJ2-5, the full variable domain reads EAGVAQSPRYKIIEKRQSVAFWCNPISGHATLYWYQQILGQGPKLLIQFQNNGVVDDSQLPKDRFSAERLKGVDSTLKIQPAKLEDSAVYLCASSFSGTAYQETQYFGPGTRLLVL.

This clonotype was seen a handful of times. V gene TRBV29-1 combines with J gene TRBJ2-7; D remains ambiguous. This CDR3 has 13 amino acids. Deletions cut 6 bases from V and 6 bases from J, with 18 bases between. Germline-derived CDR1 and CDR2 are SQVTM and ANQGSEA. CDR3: CSVQNALLGEQYF. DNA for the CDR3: TGCAGCGTCCAAAATGCCCTCCTCGGCGAGCAGTACTTC.